The source of this TCR beta chain is a study of regulatory T cells in long-lasting Graves disease (dated by TCRdb to 2020 to 2022). Broadly, across the study: To count as having persistent Graves' disease, a patient had to have received antithyroid drug treatment for over 5 years with TSH receptor autoantibodies remaining persistently positive. Peripheral blood TCR sequencing and RNA sequencing compared persistent Graves' disease patients with newly diagnosed Graves' disease patients. TCR sequencing covered some 13 persistent and 20 or so newly diagnosed Graves' disease patients, about 35 samples in total. On average, persistent Graves' disease patients in the clinical cohort had been on antithyroid drugs for about 10 years. The study was conducted in China and was registered as a clinical trial. What the research found in general, with its limitations: Compared with newly diagnosed patients, patients with persistent Graves' disease had lower TCR Shannon entropy and fewer highly expanded clones, which suggests clonal expansion. Persistent patients shared more public clonotypes among themselves (around 2,700) than newly diagnosed patients did (approximately 970). Persistent disease showed preferential use of TRBV28, TRBJ1-2 and TRBJ2-5, whereas newly diagnosed disease favored TRBV20-1 and TRBJ2-1. Sequencing and analysis were limited to the TCR beta chain. The small sample size was acknowledged by the authors as a limitation that may reduce accuracy. The study examined only peripheral blood because the primary lesion, thyroid tissue, could not be accessed.

This clonotype was picked up a small number of times. No cognate antigen has been identified for it. No base quality values were provided; no much bigger clone lies one nucleotide off. V ends up 3 bases short and J 8 bases short, with an unmatched junction base count of 6. The CDR3 covers 14 residues, taking in both the cysteine and the phenylalanine. Only the CDR3 part of the read is kept: 42 bases, read in frame from the first base. CDR1 and CDR2 (SNHLY, FYNNEI) derive from the germline V gene. Explained via the paper, the time point label denotes: persistent/refractory GD, antithyroid drugs over 5 years with positive TRAb. For both TCR sequencing and RNA sequencing, RNA was extracted from PBMCs using TRIzol. Graves' disease was diagnosed according to American Thyroid Association guidelines. Patients were recruited from an endocrinology department in Xi'an, China. Each patient gave around 9 milliliters of peripheral blood, collected in an EDTA anticoagulant tube. Ficoll Paque Plus density gradient separation was used to isolate PBMCs, and no additional T cell sorting was done. An Agilent 2100 Bioanalyzer and agarose gel were used to check RNA quality, and a NanoDrop 2000 was used to measure RNA concentration.

The library was generated by multiplex PCR. Sequenced using an Illumina HiSeq 4000. iRepertoire HTBI primers and Arm-PCR amplification of CDR3 regions were used to construct TCR beta libraries. PCR products were gel purified before sequencing. On the study's bioinformatics: Gene usage analysis of CDR3 amino acid clonotypes used the approximately 62 TRBV and some 15 TRBJ segments found across samples. Filtered high-quality paired reads were merged into contigs using COPE and FqMerger. BLAST was used to align contigs to IMGT TRBV, TRBD and TRBJ reference genes, and CDR3 was defined according to IMGT. Highly expanded clones were defined as clonotypes with a frequency above 0.1%. Shannon entropy was used to measure repertoire diversity, and the Gini coefficient was used to measure V-J evenness. Clonotypes shared by more than one individual were considered public. TCRdb's own reprocessing of the public reads used fastp at Q25 and MiXCR and kept productive beta chains. Each entry merges the rows of one CDR3 protein and shows their most common DNA and genes. These V and J calls are TCRdb output, not the study's own analysis. Across this sample there are 700,000 or so distinct CDR3 sequences, with 30% seen only once. Of the sample, about 42% is held by the ten largest clones.

The receptor was derived from a female donor with Graves disease. The sequencing used peripheral blood mononuclear cells (PBMCs), collected when the disease was refractory, from a patient treated with antithyroid drugs. The rearranged segments are TRBV2 and TRBJ2-2, and TRBD2 matches 7 of the central bases. CDR3 protein: CASSDMRLAGELFF. The DNA sequence is as follows: TGTGCCAGCAGTGATATGCGACTAGCAGGGGAGCTGTTTTTT.